Listed here is a single TCR beta chain. Its target is unknown. The data originate from a study of cytomegalovirus exposure and HLA in healthy donors. Whole-study findings and limits: Among TCR beta chains, those listed as cytomegalovirus-associated numbered some 170. TCR beta sequences reportedly predicted most subjects' HLA-A and HLA-B alleles accurately.

The primer mix had 60 Vbeta and 13 Jbeta primers. Clones were read by immunoSEQ multiplex PCR, and TCRdb kept only the in-frame ones, dropping some. This table has some 93,000 clones, under 90% appearing once. Trimming took 6 bases from V and 6 from J; bases not matched to a gene: 14. Germline assignment: CDR1 SEHNR and CDR2 FQNEAQ (reference sequence). The CDR3 covers 16 residues. Material for sequencing was PBMCs. The chain combines TRBV7-9 with TRBJ2-1; TRBD2 aligns across 7 bases. The sequence was collected from a man aged 45-65 years in good health and CMV-seronegative. The CDR3: CASSSLSGPTRNEQFF. The CDR3 DNA reads as TGTGCCAGCAGTTCCCTTAGCGGGCCAACCCGCAATGAGCAGTTCTTC.